This is a list of T cell receptor beta chains from one sample in a study of fetal regulatory T cell absence and autoimmunity. Repertoires were generated with immunoSEQ multiplex PCR, while TCRdb's copy carries only in-frame clones and drops some. The top ten hold about 2.1% of the sample, which has approximately 94,000 clones, approximately 75% seen once. Sequenced input: pancreas tissue. The receptor set was obtained from a male donor with IPEX syndrome. Both conserved end residues are part of each CDR3. The D gene is left open where the match is weak. Clone sizes are given selectively: once, few, many, or a class where the clone is expanded.

CSVERQNKQFF | TGCAGCGTTGAGCGGCAGAACAAGCAGTTCTTC | TRBJ2-1 | NA | TRBV29-1 | 11 | NA
CASSLPGLANNEQFF | TGTGCCAGCAGCTTGCCGGGACTAGCGAACAATGAGCAGTTCTTC | TRBJ2-1 | NA | TRBV7-2 | 15 | TRBD2
CASSLGTTSTDTQYF | TGCGCCAGCAGCTTGGGGACGACTAGCACAGATACGCAGTATTTT | TRBJ2-3 | NA | TRBV5-1 | 15 | NA
CASSPPTSGGPGELFF | TGTGCCAGCAGCCCGCCGACTAGCGGGGGTCCCGGGGAGCTGTTTTTT | TRBJ2-2 | once | TRBV13 | 16 | TRBD2
CASSYGFNQPQHF | TGTGCCAGCAGTTATGGGTTCAATCAGCCCCAGCATTTT | TRBJ1-5 | few | TRBV6-5 | 13 | NA
CASSLVLTLRDEQYF | TGTGCCAGCAGCTTAGTACTGACCCTCCGGGACGAGCAGTACTTC | TRBJ2-7 | NA | TRBV7-9 | 15 | NA
CASSPSGGAGQPQHF | TGTGCCAGCAGTCCTTCGGGAGGGGCGGGACAGCCCCAGCATTTT | TRBJ1-5 | NA | TRBV6-5 | 15 | NA
CASSYATGDEKLFF | TGTGCCAGCAGTTACGCGACAGGGGATGAAAAACTGTTTTTT | TRBJ1-4 | NA | TRBV6-5 | 14 | TRBD1
CASSPVWGRGYTF | TGTGCCAGCAGCCCCGTCTGGGGGCGAGGCTACACCTTC | TRBJ1-2 | once | TRBV13 | 13 | NA
CASSLGLYNEQFF | TGTGCCAGCAGCTTAGGCCTATACAATGAGCAGTTCTTC | TRBJ2-1 | once | TRBV7-2 | 13 | NA
CASSLTGEAFF | TGTGCCAGCAGCTTGACAGGGGAAGCTTTCTTT | TRBJ1-1 | NA | TRBV11-2 | 11 | TRBD1
CASSPSSYEQYF | TGTGCCAGCAGCCCGAGCTCCTACGAGCAGTACTTC | TRBJ2-7 | NA | TRBV7-2 | 12 | NA
CASSWTGGYGYTF | TGTGCCAGCAGTTGGACAGGGGGCTATGGCTACACCTTC | TRBJ1-2 | NA | TRBV6-5 | 13 | TRBD1
CASSLVGYRNTEAFF | TGCGCCAGCAGCTTGGTGGGGTATAGGAACACTGAAGCTTTCTTT | TRBJ1-1 | once | TRBV5-1 | 15 | NA
CAWSAGLNYGYTF | TGTGCCTGGAGTGCAGGGTTGAACTATGGCTACACCTTC | TRBJ1-2 | NA | TRBV30 | 13 | NA
CASSLAFNEKLFF | TGTGCCAGCAGCCTCGCTTTTAATGAAAAACTGTTTTTT | TRBJ1-4 | NA | TRBV11-3 | 13 | NA
CASSLWTGVNTGELFF | TGTGCCAGCAGCCTCTGGACGGGGGTAAACACCGGGGAGCTGTTTTTT | TRBJ2-2 | few | TRBV9 | 16 | NA
CASSPGVYSFYGYTF | TGCGCCAGCAGCCCGGGAGTCTACTCTTTCTATGGCTACACCTTC | TRBJ1-2 | few | TRBV4-1 | 15 | NA
CASSTKRRGLYEQYF | TGTGCCAGTAGTACAAAACGAAGGGGGCTCTACGAGCAGTACTTC | TRBJ2-7 | NA | TRBV19 | 15 | TRBD1
CASSPGSNQPQHF | TGCGCCAGCAGCCCAGGTAGCAATCAGCCCCAGCATTTT | TRBJ1-5 | NA | TRBV10-1 | 13 | NA
CASSSPGRLWTGQVYTF | TGTGCCAGCAGCTCCCCAGGACGATTATGGACAGGCCAAGTCTACACCTTC | TRBJ1-2 | NA | TRBV7-2 | 17 | TRBD1
CAISSGTGDGYTF | TGTGCCATCAGTTCCGGGACAGGGGATGGCTACACCTTC | TRBJ1-2 | NA | TRBV10-3 | 13 | TRBD1
CASSLQGSGGPYNEQFF | TGTGCCAGCAGCCTGCAGGGGAGCGGGGGGCCCTACAATGAGCAGTTCTTC | TRBJ2-1 | NA | TRBV7-9 | 17 | TRBD2
CATRQGGNTGELFF | TGTGCCACAAGACAGGGAGGGAACACCGGGGAGCTGTTTTTT | TRBJ2-2 | NA | TRBV10-3 | 14 | NA
CSASNGYTF | TGCAGTGCTAGTAATGGCTACACCTTC | TRBJ1-2 | few | TRBV20-1 | 9 | NA
CASSYSIGPGGYTF | TGTGCCAGCAGTTACTCGATCGGTCCAGGGGGCTACACCTTC | TRBJ1-2 | few | TRBV6-5 | 14 | NA
CASSPRGRGSWHGYTF | TGCGCCAGCAGCCCTAGAGGCAGGGGGAGCTGGCATGGCTACACCTTC | TRBJ1-2 | NA | TRBV4-1 | 16 | TRBD1
CASSLSKGNTEAFF | TGTGCCAGCAGTTTATCGAAGGGGAACACTGAAGCTTTCTTT | TRBJ1-1 | NA | TRBV27 | 14 | NA
CASRTGGGGETQYF | TGTGCCAGCAGAACAGGGGGCGGAGGGGAGACCCAGTACTTC | TRBJ2-5 | NA | TRBV6-1 | 14 | TRBD1
CASTWGLAGRVETQYF | TGTGCCAGCACCTGGGGGCTAGCGGGGAGAGTGGAGACCCAGTACTTC | TRBJ2-5 | NA | TRBV11-3 | 16 | TRBD2
CASSPRTGGQYEQYF | TGTGCCAGCAGCCCGAGGACAGGGGGCCAGTACGAGCAGTACTTC | TRBJ2-7 | NA | TRBV7-2 | 15 | TRBD1
CSVGGPPRDRGYTF | TGCAGCGTTGGCGGGCCACCGAGGGATCGGGGCTACACCTTC | TRBJ1-2 | NA | TRBV29-1 | 14 | NA
CASSFGPPPSYEQYF | TGTGCCAGCAGCTTTGGACCGCCACCCTCCTACGAGCAGTACTTC | TRBJ2-7 | NA | TRBV5-6 | 15 | NA
CASSPPRRTEAFF | TGTGCCAGCAGCCCGCCGCGGCGGACTGAAGCTTTCTTT | TRBJ1-1 | NA | TRBV13 | 13 | NA
CASSQDIGTDNEQFF | TGCGCCAGCAGCCAAGATATTGGGACGGACAATGAGCAGTTCTTC | TRBJ2-1 | NA | TRBV4-3 | 15 | NA
CASSQASGRAGNEQFF | TGCGCCAGCAGCCAAGCTAGCGGGAGGGCAGGGAATGAGCAGTTCTTC | TRBJ2-1 | NA | TRBV4-1 | 16 | TRBD2
CSVGTGGNTGELFF | TGCAGCGTTGGGACAGGGGGCAACACCGGGGAGCTGTTTTTT | TRBJ2-2 | once | TRBV29-1 | 14 | TRBD1
CASNLGRSSYEQYF | TGTGCCAGCAATTTGGGCCGGAGCTCCTACGAGCAGTACTTC | TRBJ2-7 | NA | TRBV6-1 | 14 | NA
CASSPRGHTYEQYF | TGTGCCAGCAGCCCACGGGGGCACACCTACGAGCAGTACTTC | TRBJ2-7 | NA | TRBV7-8 | 14 | NA
CASSFDETQYF | TGTGCCAGCAGCTTTGACGAGACCCAGTACTTC | TRBJ2-5 | NA | TRBV5-4 | 11 | NA
CASSVGGGQGETQYF | TGTGCCAGCAGCGTAGGTGGGGGCCAAGGGGAGACCCAGTACTTC | TRBJ2-5 | NA | TRBV9 | 15 | NA
CASSLGGGGTFQETQYF | TGTGCCAGCAGCTTAGGAGGCGGGGGGACCTTCCAAGAGACCCAGTACTTC | TRBJ2-5 | NA | TRBV11-2 | 17 | TRBD2
CASSLAGTSDEEQYF | TGTGCCAGCAGCTTGGCCGGGACTAGCGATGAAGAGCAGTACTTC | TRBJ2-7 | NA | TRBV5-4 | 15 | TRBD2
CASSFTGGNQPQHF | TGTGCCAGCAGTTTTACAGGGGGCAATCAGCCCCAGCATTTT | TRBJ1-5 | NA | TRBV27 | 14 | TRBD1
CASSLTADEQYF | TGTGCCAGCAGCCTAACAGCGGACGAGCAGTACTTC | TRBJ2-7 | NA | TRBV7-9 | 12 | NA
CASSMTGGTEAFF | TGTGCCAGCAGCATGACAGGGGGGACTGAAGCTTTCTTT | TRBJ1-1 | few | TRBV7-2 | 13 | TRBD1
CASSLDPRADTQYF | TGTGCCAGCAGCTTAGATCCCAGGGCAGATACGCAGTATTTT | TRBJ2-3 | NA | TRBV11-2 | 14 | NA
CASRGGDQPQHF | TGTGCCAGCCGGGGAGGGGATCAGCCCCAGCATTTT | TRBJ1-5 | NA | TRBV7-9 | 12 | NA
CASSHRSGSSYEQYF | TGCGCCAGCAGCCACCGAAGCGGGAGCTCCTACGAGCAGTACTTC | TRBJ2-7 | NA | TRBV5-1 | 15 | TRBD2